Presented here are 15 T cell receptor beta chains from one specimen sequenced in a study of T cell repertoires and HLA-DP antigens. What these receptors recognize is not known. TCRdb's table, derived via immunoSEQ multiplex PCR, lists solely in-frame clones and lacks some. This table holds about 73,000 clones, about 80% found once. What was sequenced was CD4+ T cells from PBMCs. The receptor source for this set is a man in his sixties in good health and CMV-seronegative.

J is TRBJ2-6 and V is TRBV19; D may be TRBD1 (5 bases). The V and J ends lost 6 bases and 0 bases respectively, with 9 bases between them. Looked up from germline, CDR1 is LNHDA and CDR2 is SQIVND (reference sequence). CDR3 length equals 15 residues. DNA for the CDR3: TGTGCCAGTAGGCGACAGAGCTCTGGGGCCAACGTCCTGACTTTC. This translates into CASRRQSSGANVLTF.

The rearrangement uses TRBV18 and TRBJ2-5; 9 nucleotides agree with TRBD1. CDR3 length: 16 residues. Germline V lookup: CDR1 KGHSH, CDR2 LQKENI. J was trimmed by 5 bases and V by 2 bases; bases with no gene match: 9. CDR3 protein: CASSPERGQGRETQYF. The CDR3 DNA reads as TGTGCCAGCTCACCAGAGAGGGGACAGGGTCGGGAGACCCAGTACTTC.

As concerns this clone: Germline and junction disagree at one end, which may indicate a read error. The rearrangement links TRBV2 to TRBJ1-1, with D unclear. Germline loops: CDR1 SNHLY, CDR2 FYNNEI. The CDR3 sequence is 14 residues long. The CDR3 protein is CASREDRSNTEAFF. In DNA form, the CDR3 reads TGTGCCAGCAGAGAAGATAGGAGTAACACTGAAGCTTTCTTT.

The chain combines TRBV11-2 with TRBJ2-1, with 7 bases lining up with TRBD2. The germline CDR1 and CDR2 sequences are SGHAT and FQNNGV. The CDR3 consists of 15 residues. J lost 0 bases, V lost 6 bases, and 5 bases had no gene match. The CDR3 region is CASRSGVSSYNEQFF. In DNA form, the CDR3 reads TGTGCCAGCAGAAGCGGGGTTAGCTCCTACAATGAGCAGTTCTTC.

With respect to this clone: Other DNA sequences in the sample encode the same CDR3. V is TRBV11-2 and J is TRBJ2-5; D may match TRBD1 or TRBD2 (5 bases each). The length of the CDR3 is 13 residues. Between the trimmed V and J ends, which lost 5 bases and 5 bases, there was a span of 12 bases. Germline CDR1 is SGHAT and CDR2 is FQNNGV. CDR3 sequence: CASSRGQGETQYF. CDR3 sequence (DNA): TGTGCCAGCAGCAGAGGGCAGGGCGAGACCCAGTACTTC.

This chain links TRBV2 with TRBJ1-4; 10 bases agree with TRBD1. Losses at the gene ends were 2 bases for V and 10 bases for J; bases not matched to a gene: 10. The CDR3 spans 16 residues. Germline V gives CDR1 SNHLY, CDR2 FYNNEI. CDR3 protein: CASSEIGWTGGGKLFF. CDR3 nucleotides: TGTGCCAGCAGTGAAATTGGCTGGACAGGGGGTGGAAAACTGTTTTTT.

The V call is TRBV6-1, the J call TRBJ2-3; 9 bases fit TRBD1. The CDR3 covers 13 residues. Germline CDR1 and CDR2: MNHNS and SASEGT. V was pared by 6 bases and J by 11 bases, with 9 bases of the junction left unmatched. The CDR3 spells CASRGTGLVRQYF. The CDR3 nucleotides are TGTGCCAGCAGGGGGACAGGGCTGGTTCGGCAGTATTTT.

CDR3 in DNA: TGCGCCAGCAGCTTTCAGGGGACCGGTGAAAAACTGTTTTTT. Translation gives CASSFQGTGEKLFF. The gene calls are TRBV5-1 and TRBJ1-4, with D possibly being TRBD1 (6 bases). Germline V gene data show CDR1 as SGHRS and CDR2 as YFSETQ. V lost 2 bases, J lost 7 bases, and 12 bases lay in between. CDR3 length: 14 amino acids.

The genes are TRBV19 and TRBJ2-2; TRBD2 aligns across 13 bases. The germline CDR1 and CDR2 sequences are LNHDA and SQIVND (reference sequence). The CDR3 covers 16 residues. Losses at the gene ends were 3 bases for V and 8 bases for J; bases not matched to a gene: 6. CDR3 amino acids: CASSMTGTSGKGELFF. The CDR3 region has the DNA TGTGCCAGTAGTATGACAGGGACTAGCGGGAAGGGGGAGCTGTTTTTT.

This CDR3 reads CASSPVAVGELFF. CDR3 in DNA: TGTGCCAGCAGCCCAGTGGCGGTCGGGGAGCTGTTTTTT. J is TRBJ2-2 and V is TRBV5-6; D ambiguous. Trimming pared 4 bases from V and 7 bases from J, leaving 11 bases between. Germline CDR1 reads SGHDT; CDR2 reads YYEEEE. CDR3 length equals 13 residues.

The rearrangement links TRBV5-1 to TRBJ2-5; 9 bases line up with TRBD1. The germline gives CDR1 SGHRS, CDR2 YFSETQ. Trimming cost V 4 bases and J 4 bases; bases outside gene matches: 5. The CDR3 covers 14 residues. In DNA, the CDR3 is TGCGCCAGCAGCACCCGACAGGGGGTAGAGACCCAGTACTTC. Translated, it gives CASSTRQGVETQYF.

V and J are TRBV18 and TRBJ1-6, with a possible D match to TRBD1 (5 bases). Germline V gene sequence: CDR1 KGHSH, CDR2 LQKENI. The length of the CDR3 is 15 residues. The V and J ends lost 5 bases and 7 bases respectively, with 15 bases between them. The CDR3, as DNA: TGTGCCAGCTCAGCAGAATTAAGGGGCAATTCACCCCTCCACTTT. The encoded protein is CASSAELRGNSPLHF.

About this clone: The junction does not match germline at one end; this may be a read error. The V call is TRBV2, the J call TRBJ1-1; D perhaps matches TRBD1 (5 bases). Germline V CDR1 and CDR2: SNHLY, FYNNEI. CDR3 length: 13 residues. CDR3 in amino acids: CVSSDGQRGVAFF. CDR3 bases: TGTGTCAGCAGTGATGGCCAGAGAGGGGTAGCTTTCTTT. Complete variable domain (other parts from reference TRBV2 and TRBJ1-1): EPEVTQTPSHQVTQMGQEVILRCVPISNHLYFYWYRQILGQKVEFLVSFYNNEISEKSEIFDDQFSVERPDGSNFTLKIRSTKLEDSAMYFCVSSDGQRGVAFFGQGTRLTVV.

This clone has a single count. The rearrangement joins TRBV18 to TRBJ2-7; D unresolved. The CDR3 contains 14 residues. Germline V gives CDR1 KGHSH, CDR2 LQKENI. V lost 3 bases to trimming and J lost 1 base, with 10 bases between them. The CDR3, as DNA: TGTGCCAGCTCACCGTCCGACTTATCCTACGAGCAGTACTTC. Translated: CASSPSDLSYEQYF. The complete variable domain, with remaining parts taken from reference TRBV18 and TRBJ2-7, reads NAGVMQNPRHLVRRRGQEARLRCSPMKGHSHVYWYRQLPEEGLKFMVYLQKENIIDESGMPKERFSAEFPKEGPSILRIQQVVRGDSAAYFCASSPSDLSYEQYFGPGTRLTVT.

The V call is TRBV11-3, the J call TRBJ2-2; TRBD2 aligns across 11 bases. Germline values: CDR1 SGHNT, CDR2 YENEEA. V lost 0 bases, J lost 5 bases, and 11 bases stayed unmatched. This CDR3 is 19 amino acids long. CDR3 DNA sequence: TGTGCCAGCAGCTTAGAAAGGCCTAGCGGGAGGACAGGTACCGGGGAGCTGTTTTTT. It encodes CASSLERPSGRTGTGELFF. The entire variable domain, with the rest obtained from reference TRBV11-3 and TRBJ2-2, is as follows: EAGVVQSPRYKIIEKKQPVAFWCNPISGHNTLYWYLQNLGQGPELLIRYENEEAVDDSQLPKDRFSAERLKGVDSTLKIQPAELGDSAVYLCASSLERPSGRTGTGELFFGEGSRLTVL.